What follows are 22 T cell receptor beta chains derived from one specimen sequenced in a study of blood T cell repertoires in COVID-19. Libraries were prepared by immunoSEQ multiplex PCR; TCRdb keeps only in-frame clonotypes and omits some of them. Of about 150,000 clones listed, around 91% are singletons. The specimen sequenced was peripheral blood. These TCRs come from a woman aged 40 to 50 with acute or convalescent COVID-19.

V gene TRBV5-1 combines with J gene TRBJ1-1; D not resolved. The V gene lost 0 bases and the J gene lost 4 bases, with 13 bases spanning the gap. Per the germline V gene, CDR1 is SGHRS and CDR2 is YFSETQ. The CDR3 contains 15 residues. The chain's CDR3 is CASSLDPGLSTEAFF. The CDR3 DNA is TGCGCCAGCAGCTTGGATCCGGGTTTGAGCACTGAAGCTTTCTTT.

This sequence joins TRBV10-2 and TRBJ1-2, with 8 bases lining up with TRBD1. Germline CDR1 is WSHSY and CDR2 is SAAADI. J was trimmed by 6 bases and V by 8 bases; bases with no gene match: 11. The CDR3 is 14 residues long. The CDR3 sequence: CASLRGTGGNGYTF. CDR3 nucleotides: TGCGCCAGCCTCCGCGGGACAGGCGGGAATGGCTACACCTTC.

The chain recombines TRBV5-4 with TRBJ2-1, with 8 bases fitting TRBD2. The V and J ends lost 1 base and 5 bases, in that order; junction bases with no gene match: 8. The length of the CDR3 is 16 residues. The germline gives CDR1 SGHNT, CDR2 YYREEE (reference sequence). As DNA, the CDR3 is TGTGCCAGCAGCTTGAATGCGGGAGGAGGGGACAATGAGCAGTTCTTC. Its translation: CASSLNAGGGDNEQFF.

Concerning this clone: At the DNA level, this CDR3 is encoded by other sequences in the same sample as well. The rearrangement joins TRBV9 to TRBJ1-2, with D possibly being TRBD1 (6 bases). The CDR3 has 14 amino acids. V lost 0 bases and J lost 2, with 8 bases in between. Germline CDR1 is SGDLS and CDR2 is YYNGEE. The CDR3 is CASSVDRANYGYTF. CDR3 bases: TGTGCCAGCAGCGTAGACAGGGCCAACTATGGCTACACCTTC.

V and J are TRBV9 and TRBJ1-3; TRBD1 aligns across 10 bases. CDR3 length: 16 residues. V lost 3 bases, J lost 0 bases, and 3 bases stayed unmatched. CDR1 and CDR2 from the germline V gene are SGDLS and YYNGEE. Written as DNA, the CDR3 is TGTGCCAGCAGCGGGACAGGGGGGAACTCTGGAAACACCATATATTTT. Its protein product is CASSGTGGNSGNTIYF.

V is TRBV6-5 and J is TRBJ2-1; D might be TRBD1 (7 bases). The germline V gene has CDR1 MNHEY and CDR2 SVGAGI. The length of the CDR3 is 14 residues. Between the trimmed V and J ends, which lost 6 bases and 6 bases, there was a span of 15 bases. DNA for the CDR3: TGTGCCAGCAGGGTGGACAGGCGGGGCAATGAGCAGTTCTTC. Amino acid sequence: CASRVDRRGNEQFF.

This clone came up once. The V and J genes are TRBV30 and TRBJ1-2; tentative D call: TRBD1 (6 bases). The CDR3 sequence is 15 residues long. Germline lookup yields CDR1 GTSNPN and CDR2 SVGIG (reference sequence). The V and J ends lost 0 bases and 1 base respectively, with 12 bases between them. CDR3 amino acids: CAWSVLGQLNYGYTF. For the CDR3, the DNA is TGTGCCTGGAGTGTATTGGGACAACTTAACTATGGCTACACCTTC.

The chain couples TRBV28 to TRBJ2-1, with D uncertain. The CDR3 extends over 14 amino acids. Germline V CDR1 and CDR2: MDHEN, SYDVKM. Trimming took 5 bases from V and 6 from J, leaving 14 bases between them. CDR3 coding DNA: TGTGCCAGCAGTACAAACCTCCTAGTCAATGAGCAGTTCTTC. Translating gives CASSTNLLVNEQFF.

This chain uses TRBV5-4 with TRBJ1-1; D is unresolved. V lost 0 bases and J lost 10, with 10 bases in between. Germline V gene data show CDR1 as SGHNT and CDR2 as YYREEE (reference sequence). This CDR3 is built from 12 residues. CDR3 DNA sequence: TGTGCCAGCAGCTTGGGACACCGAAGAGCTTTCTTT. As protein: CASSLGHRRAFF.

The gene calls are TRBV2 and TRBJ2-2, with D unresolved. With 7 bases removed from V and 7 bases from J, the gap between germline ends came to 19 bases. In germline, CDR1 is SNHLY, CDR2 FYNNEI. The CDR3 spans 15 residues. CDR3 coding DNA: TGTGCCAGCAAAGAAGATTCCGGGTTTATCGGGGAGCTGTTTTTT. Encoded protein: CASKEDSGFIGELFF.

The V and J genes are TRBV5-6 and TRBJ1-5; 8 bases align to TRBD1. Germline V CDR1 and CDR2: SGHDT, YYEEEE. The CDR3 sequence is 17 residues long. Losses at the gene ends were 0 bases for V and 1 base for J; bases not matched to a gene: 6. CDR3 coding DNA: TGTGCCAGCAGCTTGGGCGGACAGGGAAGGAGCAATCAGCCCCAGCATTTT. Amino acids: CASSLGGQGRSNQPQHF.

This chain links TRBV19 with TRBJ2-2; D may be TRBD2 (5 bases). Germline V gene lookup returns CDR1 LNHDA and CDR2 SQIVND (reference sequence). Trimming pared 4 bases from V and 2 bases from J, leaving 11 bases between. There are 15 residues in the CDR3. The CDR3 bases are TGTGCCAGTAGTAAAACCGGGATTAACACCGGGGAGCTGTTTTTT. Its protein is CASSKTGINTGELFF. The whole variable domain, remainder taken from reference TRBV19 and TRBJ2-2, is DGGITQSPKYLFRKEGQNVTLSCEQNLNHDAMYWYRQDPGQGLRLIYYSQIVNDFQKGDIAEGYSVSREKKESFPLTVTSAQKNPTAFYLCASSKTGINTGELFFGEGSRLTVL.

V is TRBV4-2 and J is TRBJ2-4, with 9 positions matching TRBD2. Per germline, CDR1 LGHNA and CDR2 YNFKEQ. V was clipped by 2 bases and J by 3 bases; unmatched bases: 14. CDR3 size: 19 residues. This chain's CDR3 is CASSQLPILAGEVKNIQYF. Written as DNA, the CDR3 is TGTGCCAGCAGCCAACTCCCAATTTTAGCGGGAGAGGTCAAAAACATTCAGTACTTC.

The rearrangement joins TRBV29-1 to TRBJ2-1; TRBD1 matches 7 bases. Looked up from germline, CDR1 is SQVTM and CDR2 is ANQGSEA. The V gene end was trimmed by 5 bases and the J gene end by 9 bases; junction bases not matched to a gene: 19. The CDR3 length is 16 residues. The CDR3 reads CSVSALGTVLASEQFF. The CDR3 nucleotides read TGCAGCGTTTCGGCTTTGGGGACAGTCCTAGCCAGTGAGCAGTTCTTC.

This clone appeared once. The chain employs TRBV6-5 and TRBJ2-7, with 7 nucleotides matching TRBD1. V gave up 0 bases and J gave up 3 bases; unmatched junction bases: 5. This CDR3 is 15 amino acids long. CDR1 and CDR2 (germline): MNHEY, SVGAGI. CDR3 region: CASSYSKGAHYEQYF. The DNA for the CDR3 is TGTGCCAGCAGTTACTCGAAGGGGGCGCACTACGAGCAGTACTTC.

CDR3: CSVTAQGARNEQYF. CDR3 bases: TGCAGCGTCACAGCCCAGGGGGCGCGCAACGAGCAGTACTTC. J is TRBJ2-7 and V is TRBV29-1, with TRBD1 matching over 8 bases. From germline, CDR1 is SQVTM and CDR2 ANQGSEA. This CDR3 has 14 residues. Unmatched junction bases numbered 12, after V lost 6 bases and J lost 5 bases.

The J gene is TRBJ2-3, the V gene TRBV7-2, with 7 positions matching TRBD2. Trimming took 5 bases from V and 6 from J; bases not matched to a gene: 17. This CDR3 spans 17 amino acids. Germline loops: CDR1 SGHTA, CDR2 FQGNSA. The CDR3 region is CASSLARWSGMADTQYF. The CDR3 DNA reads TGTGCCAGCAGCCTGGCTCGGTGGAGCGGGATGGCTGATACGCAGTATTTT.

The V call is TRBV7-9, the J call TRBJ1-6; 8 nucleotides align to TRBD1. Germline V lookup: CDR1 SEHNR, CDR2 FQNEAQ (reference sequence). The CDR3 has 17 residues. The V and J ends lost 8 bases and 1 base, in that order; junction bases with no gene match: 10. The CDR3 reads CASGDRGVGSYNSPLHF. CDR3 sequence (DNA): TGTGCCAGCGGTGACAGGGGCGTTGGATCCTATAATTCACCCCTCCACTTT.

This sequence joins TRBV2 and TRBJ1-2; 7 bases fit TRBD1. V lost 0 bases to trimming and J lost 7 bases; unmatched junction nucleotides: 5. CDR1 is SNHLY, CDR2 FYNNEI, per germline. The CDR3 has 14 residues. CDR3 sequence reads: CASSEARDRGGYTF. CDR3 nucleotide sequence: TGTGCCAGCAGTGAAGCCCGGGACAGAGGTGGCTACACCTTC.

The V call is TRBV7-9, the J call TRBJ1-6; perhaps TRBD1 as D (6 bases). The CDR3 spans 15 residues. The ends were cut back, 5 bases at V and 8 bases at J, with 16 bases in the middle. Germline V lookup: CDR1 SEHNR, CDR2 FQNEAQ (reference sequence). CDR3 sequence reads: CASSLTGNSDSPLHF. The CDR3 region has the DNA TGTGCCAGCAGCCTAACAGGGAATAGTGATTCACCCCTCCACTTT.

This sequence joins TRBV27 and TRBJ1-5; TRBD1 matches at 10 bases. Germline-derived CDR1 and CDR2 are MNHEY and SMNVEV (reference sequence). V trimming: 4 bases; J trimming: 6 bases; junction bases outside the gene matches: 9. This CDR3 region has 16 residues. The CDR3 DNA is TGTGCCAGCAGTTCAAACGCGGGACAGGGGATTCAGCCCCAGCATTTT. Translation gives CASSSNAGQGIQPQHF.

The gene calls are TRBV4-2 and TRBJ1-1; TRBD1 is a possible D gene (6 bases). Germline V gene sequence: CDR1 LGHNA, CDR2 YNFKEQ. The CDR3 is made up of 14 amino acids. The V and J ends lost 4 bases and 6 bases respectively, with 15 bases between them. The CDR3 sequence: CASSPGVQASEAFF. The DNA for the CDR3 is TGTGCCAGCAGCCCAGGGGTACAGGCTTCTGAAGCTTTCTTT.